This T cell receptor beta chain came from a study of low-dose radiotherapy and immunotherapy resistance in tumors. TRAV- and TRBV-specific primers were used for first-strand cDNA, which covered alpha and beta chains. Amplification, which lasted 20 to 25 PCR cycles, used a constant-region primer and V-primer adapter to amplify TCRs. TCRdb fed the reads into MiXCR, producing one record per CDR3 protein. The data show about 12,000 distinct CDR3 sequences, about four fifths seen once. CDR1 is LGHNA and CDR2 is YSLEER in the germline V gene. V shed 0 bases and J 3 bases; nucleotides not matched to a gene: 9. The CDR3 is 17 amino acids.

V and J are TRBV4-3 and TRBJ2-7, with TRBD1 matching 9 bases. This receptor was obtained from a human donor with advanced metastatic prostate, ovarian, gallbladder or colorectal cancer (not recorded which). This table probably holds off-target reads from a library built for another chain. The CDR3 coding sequence is TGCGCCAGCAGCCAAGACCTGAATACAGGGGGCGGCTACGAGCAGTACTTC. It codes for CASSQDLNTGGGYEQYF.